The clone carrying this T cell receptor beta chain was observed at least ten times. These data originate in a study of prognosis after radiotherapy for stage I lung cancer. Background on the study: Medical inoperability was the status assigned to all non-small cell lung cancer patients.

The CDR3 loop spans 13 amino acids. Germline V gives CDR1 MNHEY, CDR2 SMNVEV (reference sequence). V lost 5 bases and J lost 3, with 9 bases in between. By two-round multiplex PCR, the TCR beta CDR3 was amplified from genomic DNA. With primers specific to each TRBV and TRBJ gene, the first-round PCR was performed. TCRdb used MiXCR to reprocess the multiplex PCR reads, holding one entry per CDR3 protein. Of 10,000 to 15,000 distinct CDR3 sequences in the sample, roughly 40% were seen once. This clonotype was obtained from a donor aged 50 or older with non-small cell lung cancer. This specimen consisted of PBMCs, obtained before or after stereotactic body radiation therapy (not recorded which). The gene calls are TRBV27 and TRBJ2-3; D is uncertain. CDR3 sequence reads: CASSLTRTDTQYF. The CDR3 nucleotides read TGTGCCAGCAGTCTCACTCGTACAGATACGCAGTATTTT.